The following is a T cell receptor beta chain sequence with its context. The V end was cut by 1 base, the J end by 2 bases, with 9 bases between. CDR3 length: 15 amino acids. Looked up from germline, CDR1 is SNHLY and CDR2 is FYNNEI. These data belong to a study of blood T cell repertoires in COVID-19. Across the whole study: Specimens from acute and convalescent COVID-19 originated in the United States, Italy and Spain. From T cells, B-cell-depleted T cells, or PBMCs came the material, which was cDNA or gDNA.

Per the original methods: Nucleated cell number was recorded as an estimate derived from reference gene primer amplification. Sequenced by immunoSEQ multiplex PCR; TCRdb stores in-frame clones only, minus some. V and J calls and clone size are as listed in that table; D and trimming were resolved from the DNA. In the table there are some 260,000 clones, around 90% of which are singletons. V usage is TRBV2 and J usage is TRBJ1-3; perhaps TRBD1 as D (6 bases). This TCR came from a man older than 75 with acute or convalescent COVID-19. Sequencing was done on a sample of peripheral blood. Here the CDR3 reads CASSEGRGAGNTIYF. For the CDR3, the DNA is TGTGCCAGCAGTGAAGGCAGGGGAGCTGGAAACACCATATATTTT.